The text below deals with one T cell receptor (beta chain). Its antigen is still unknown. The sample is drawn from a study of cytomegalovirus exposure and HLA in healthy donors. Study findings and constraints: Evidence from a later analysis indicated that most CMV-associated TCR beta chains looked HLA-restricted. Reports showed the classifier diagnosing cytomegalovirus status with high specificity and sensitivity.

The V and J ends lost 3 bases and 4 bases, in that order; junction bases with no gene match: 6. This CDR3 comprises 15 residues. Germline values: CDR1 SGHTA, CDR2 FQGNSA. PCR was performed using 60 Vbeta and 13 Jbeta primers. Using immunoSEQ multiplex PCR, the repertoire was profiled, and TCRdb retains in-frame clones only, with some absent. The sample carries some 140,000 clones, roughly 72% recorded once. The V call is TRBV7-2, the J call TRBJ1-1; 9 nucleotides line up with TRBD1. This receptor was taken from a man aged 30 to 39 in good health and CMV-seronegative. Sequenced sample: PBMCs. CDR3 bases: TGTGCCAGCAGCTTGACAGGGGGACAGATCACTGAAGCTTTCTTT. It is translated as CASSLTGGQITEAFF.